The TCR beta chain described here comes from a study of cytomegalovirus exposure and HLA in healthy donors. With respect to this clone: The antigen is unknown.

Study observations and caveats: V segments that were indistinguishable, TRBV6-2 and TRBV6-3 among them, were omitted from analysis. It was reported that the classifier diagnosed cytomegalovirus status with high specificity and sensitivity in both the original and validation cohorts.

The study ran its PCR with 60 Vbeta and 13 Jbeta primers. In the study's own analysis: Counted up in a later analysis, unique TCR beta chains came to about 80 million, with about 9.9 million shared. The method was immunoSEQ multiplex PCR; TCRdb's version includes in-frame clones alone and lacks a portion of them. The DNA was the basis for D and trimming; V, J and clone size are from that table. This sample carries around 150,000 clones, roughly 78% of them seen once, and the ten largest clones take 6% to 6.5%. Trimming pared 3 bases from V and 0 bases from J, leaving 8 bases between. Germline CDR1 SEHNR, CDR2 FQNEAQ (reference sequence). The CDR3 runs to 14 residues.

Material for sequencing was PBMCs. The clonotype originates from a man aged 50-60 years in good health and CMV-seropositive. The chain carries TRBV7-9 and TRBJ2-5; D perhaps matches TRBD1 (5 bases). The CDR3 bases are TGTGCCAGCAGCTTGGCAGGGTACCAAGAGACCCAGTACTTC. Amino acids: CASSLAGYQETQYF.